The source of this TCR beta chain is a study of cytotoxic CD8 clonotypes in ibrutinib-treated CLL. The V end was cut by 2 bases, the J end by 0 bases, with 10 bases between. CDR1 and CDR2 from the germline V gene are SGHTA and FQGTGA. CDR3 length equals 16 residues. Study-wide results and caveats: Clonality showed a rise at ibrutinib response that reversed toward baseline at progression. A difference in sampling times existed between sustained-remission and progressing patients.

Libraries were prepared by immunoSEQ multiplex PCR; TCRdb keeps only in-frame clonotypes and omits some of them. The table lists 250,000 to 350,000 clones, less than 85% of them singletons. A word on this clone: Its antigen is currently unknown.

The sequence derives from a human donor with chronic lymphocytic leukemia. Source: PBMCs, taken at disease progression, from a patient treated with ibrutinib. The V gene is TRBV7-3, the J gene TRBJ2-2; D gene uncertain. In nucleotides, the CDR3 is TGTGCCAGCAGCTTACTCGGCGGAGCGAACACCGGGGAGCTGTTTTTT. This translates into CASSLLGGANTGELFF. Full variable domain (rest looked up from reference TRBV7-3 and TRBJ2-2): GAGVSQTPSNKVTEKGKYVELRCDPISGHTALYWYRQSLGQGPEFLIYFQGTGAADDSGLPNDRFFAVRPEGSVSTLKIQRTERGDSAVYLCASSLLGGANTGELFFGEGSRLTVL.